One and the same sample provided the 24 T cell receptor beta chains below, sequenced in a study of T cell repertoires in cytomegalovirus infection. The antigens of these receptors remain unknown. TCRdb re-analysed the reads in MiXCR, keeping a single row per CDR3 protein. Here the sample spans some 70,000 distinct CDR3 sequences, under 25% being singletons. The sequenced material came from PBMCs, sequenced either directly or after in vitro stimulation (not recorded which). The receptors stem from a human donor in good health (CMV status not recorded). Some clones in this sample may be carry-over from other donors' samples.

At least ten counts were recorded for this clonotype. The chain couples TRBV7-2 to TRBJ2-5, with 8 bases fitting TRBD2. The ends lost 3 bases at V and 1 base at J; junction bases unmatched: 1. The CDR3 loop spans 14 amino acids. CDR1 and CDR2 from the germline V gene are SGHTA and FQGNSA. The CDR3 loop reads CASSFTSGQETQYF. The CDR3 nucleotides read TGTGCCAGCAGCTTTACTAGCGGCCAAGAGACCCAGTACTTC.

Many counts were recorded for this clonotype. The chain has TRBV7-2 and TRBJ2-5; D is unresolved. Germline CDR1 and CDR2: SGHTA and FQGNSA. CDR3 size: 14 residues. V lost 1 base and J lost 5, with 11 bases in between. This CDR3 is CASSLGWMRETQYF. The CDR3 nucleotides are TGTGCCAGCAGCTTAGGGTGGATGAGGGAGACCCAGTACTTC.

There are a few counts of this clonotype. V gene TRBV20-1 combines with J gene TRBJ2-1; 10 bases align to TRBD2. The CDR3 is made up of 17 amino acids. Germline lookup yields CDR1 DFQATT and CDR2 SNEGSKA (reference sequence). V was clipped by 0 bases and J by 3 bases; unmatched bases: 8. CDR3 nucleotides: TGCAGTGCTAGAGATCGGGCTAGCGGGAGTATCTACAATGAGCAGTTCTTC. This codes for CSARDRASGSIYNEQFF.

This clonotype was counted ten times or more. This chain connects TRBV7-9 to TRBJ2-1, with D perhaps matching TRBD1 (6 bases). From germline, CDR1 is SEHNR and CDR2 FQNEAQ (reference sequence). The CDR3 spans 17 residues. The V end was cut by 5 bases, the J end by 2 bases, with 19 bases between. DNA of the CDR3: TGTGCCAGCAGCCTCCACAGGGCACGCATTACCTACAATGAGCAGTTCTTC. The encoded protein is CASSLHRARITYNEQFF.

This clonotype was picked up many times. The genes are TRBV7-2 and TRBJ2-1, with D hard to call. Germline CDR1 SGHTA, CDR2 FQGNSA. This CDR3 comprises 13 residues. Trimming removed 4 bases from V and 7 bases from J, with 11 bases in between. The CDR3 loop reads CASSSYLENEQFF. In DNA form, the CDR3 reads TGTGCCAGCAGCTCTTATTTAGAAAATGAGCAGTTCTTC.

This chain uses TRBV18 with TRBJ2-5, with D tentatively TRBD1 (5 bases). Germline V gene sequence: CDR1 KGHSH, CDR2 LQKENI. The CDR3 is made up of 14 amino acids. Trimming took off 6 bases at V and 1 base at J, with 12 bases between the two ends. CDR3 loop: CASSGLRPQETQYF. The CDR3 DNA sequence: TGTGCCAGCTCGGGGCTTAGACCCCAAGAGACCCAGTACTTC.

This clonotype has a handful of counts. The rearrangement joins TRBV12-3 or TRBV12-4 to TRBJ1-3; D might be TRBD1 (5 bases). The V and J ends lost 2 bases and 0 bases respectively, with 8 bases between them. The CDR3 consists of 15 residues. This chain's CDR3 is CASSLRDVSGNTIYF. In DNA, the CDR3 is TGTGCCAGCAGTTTAAGGGACGTCTCTGGAAACACCATATATTTT.

There are many counts of this clonotype. This rearrangement joins TRBV7-2 to TRBJ1-1; 10 bases map to TRBD1. The length of the CDR3 is 16 residues. J was trimmed by 10 bases and V by 2 bases; bases with no gene match: 13. The germline CDR1 and CDR2 sequences are SGHTA and FQGNSA. The CDR3 nucleotides are TGTGCCAGCAGCTTACCTGGGACAGGGGCCCTCGGGGGAGCTTTCTTT. Protein sequence: CASSLPGTGALGGAFF.

The chain combines TRBV5-5 with TRBJ2-2; the match to TRBD1 covers 8 bases. CDR1 and CDR2 from the germline V gene are SGHKS and YYEKEE (reference sequence). The CDR3 runs to 17 residues. Trimming at V came to 2 bases and at J to 2 bases, leaving 8 bases not matched to a gene. CDR3 region: CASSFPRTGTNTGELFF. The CDR3 nucleotides read TGTGCCAGCAGCTTCCCGCGGACAGGGACCAACACCGGGGAGCTGTTTTTT.

This clonotype was found many times. CDR3 nucleotide sequence: TGTGCCAGCAGTAGTACGACGACAGGTTCCTACGAGCAGTACGTC. This encodes CASSSTTTGSYEQYV. The chain couples TRBV6-2 or TRBV6-3 to TRBJ2-7, with a tentative D call TRBD1 (6 bases). Trimming left V 5 bases short and J 1 base short, with 15 bases between. The CDR3 has 15 amino acids. The germline CDR1 and CDR2 sequences are MNHEY and SVGEGT.

There are a few counts of this clonotype. This chain links TRBV7-6 with TRBJ2-1, with 7 bases fitting TRBD2. CDR3 length: 14 residues. Per germline, CDR1 SGHVS and CDR2 FNYEAQ. J lost 7 bases, V lost 5 bases, and 8 bases had no gene match. CDR3 sequence: CASSRPGGGNEQFF. CDR3 nucleotides: TGTGCCAGCAGCCGCCCCGGCGGGGGTAATGAGCAGTTCTTC.

The chain combines TRBV7-2 with TRBJ1-5; D is unresolved. In germline, CDR1 is SGHTA, CDR2 FQGNSA. The CDR3 contains 13 residues. Trimming stripped 7 bases from V and 0 bases from J, with 7 bases between. CDR3 region: CASTFSSNQPQHF. CDR3 bases: TGTGCCAGCACCTTTTCTAGCAATCAGCCCCAGCATTTT.

The V call is TRBV7-6, the J call TRBJ2-2, with 9 nucleotides matching TRBD2. Trimming cost V 3 bases and J 6 bases; bases outside gene matches: 11. Looked up from germline, CDR1 is SGHVS and CDR2 is FNYEAQ. The CDR3 totals 17 residues. CDR3 in DNA: TGTGCCAGCAGCTTCGTGCCGGGACTAGCTGTCCCCGGGGAGCTGTTTTTT. Its translation is CASSFVPGLAVPGELFF. The whole variable domain, remainder taken from reference TRBV7-6 and TRBJ2-2, is GAGVSQSPRYKVTKRGQDVALRCDPISGHVSLYWYRQALGQGPEFLTYFNYEAQQDKSGLPNDRFSAERPEGSISTLTIQRTEQRDSAMYRCASSFVPGLAVPGELFFGEGSRLTVL.

The chain employs TRBV2 and TRBJ1-2; D unclear. Trimming took off 1 base at V and 5 bases at J, with 8 bases between the two ends. The CDR3 sequence is 13 residues long. Germline V gene sequence: CDR1 SNHLY, CDR2 FYNNEI. The CDR3 spells CASSEGVNYGYTF. The CDR3, as DNA: TGTGCCAGCAGTGAAGGGGTCAATTATGGCTACACCTTC.

J is TRBJ2-7 and V is TRBV19, with 7 nucleotides matching TRBD2. The CDR3 has 14 residues. V lost 5 bases, J lost 7 bases, and 11 bases stayed unmatched. Germline assignment: CDR1 LNHDA and CDR2 SQIVND (reference sequence). This CDR3 reads CASSLREAEEEQYF. In DNA form, the CDR3 reads TGTGCCAGTAGTCTTCGGGAGGCAGAAGAGGAGCAGTACTTC.

This rearrangement joins TRBV11-2 to TRBJ2-7; D gene uncertain. Germline CDR1 SGHAT, CDR2 FQNNGV. Trimming removed 1 base from V and 3 bases from J, with 7 bases in between. The CDR3 sequence is 13 residues long. The CDR3 region is CASSLGPVYEQYV. In DNA form, the CDR3 reads TGTGCCAGCAGCTTAGGCCCCGTCTACGAGCAGTACGTC.

This rearrangement joins TRBV29-1 to TRBJ1-1, with D perhaps matching TRBD1 (6 bases). Germline CDR1 is SQVTM and CDR2 is ANQGSEA. The CDR3 contains 12 residues. V was clipped by 6 bases and J by 1 base, with 9 bases between them. The CDR3 coding sequence is TGCAGCGTGGACAGCTCGAACACTGAAGCTTTCTTT. It yields the protein CSVDSSNTEAFF.

This clonotype was counted only a few times. This chain uses TRBV10-1 with TRBJ2-3; D is possibly TRBD1 or TRBD2 (5 bases each). The germline V gene encodes CDR1 WNHNN and CDR2 SYGVQD (reference sequence). Trimming took 4 bases from V and 3 from J, leaving 11 bases between them. The CDR3 has 14 residues. For the CDR3, the DNA is TGCGCCAGCAGTGGGGGGAGTGGAACAGATACGCAGTATTTT. Residues: CASSGGSGTDTQYF.

The rearrangement uses TRBV19 and TRBJ1-5, with D perhaps matching TRBD1 (5 bases). Trimming took off 4 bases at V and 0 bases at J, with 10 bases between the two ends. This CDR3 spans 15 amino acids. Germline values: CDR1 LNHDA, CDR2 SQIVND (reference sequence). The CDR3 sequence is CASSTGLYSNQPQHF. CDR3 coding DNA: TGTGCCAGTAGTACGGGACTGTATAGCAATCAGCCCCAGCATTTT.

This clonotype was picked up a small number of times. Here the CDR3 reads CASSLDDRLSAQHF. The CDR3 nucleotides are TGTGCCAGCAGTTTGGACGACCGGCTCTCAGCCCAGCATTTT. The rearrangement joins TRBV12-3 or TRBV12-4 to TRBJ1-5; the D is unclear. V was pared by 3 bases and J by 11 bases, with 17 bases between. This CDR3 is built from 14 residues.

A note on this clonotype: This may arise from a read error, as a much more abundant clone is one base away. The CDR3, as DNA: TGTGCCAACAGCATACAGGGGGCCTCCTACGAGCAGTACTTC. Protein product: CANSIQGASYEQYF. This sequence joins TRBV7-2 and TRBJ2-7; 9 bases are shared with TRBD1. From germline, CDR1 is SGHTA and CDR2 FQGNSA. This CDR3 spans 14 amino acids.

The J gene is TRBJ1-5, the V gene TRBV27; D is undetermined. The V end was cut by 5 bases, the J end by 0 bases, with 8 bases between. This CDR3 is 14 amino acids long. Germline V gene data show CDR1 as MNHEY and CDR2 as SMNVEV (reference sequence). DNA for the CDR3: TGTGCCAGCAGTCCAAAATTTAGCAATCAGCCCCAGCATTTT. Amino acids: CASSPKFSNQPQHF.

The J gene is TRBJ2-2, the V gene TRBV12-3 or TRBV12-4; D perhaps matches TRBD2 (6 bases). V was cut by 5 bases and J by 5 bases, with 15 bases left in between. The CDR3 covers 15 residues. This CDR3 is CASSRGLPKTGELFF. DNA of the CDR3: TGTGCCAGCAGTCGGGGACTCCCCAAGACCGGGGAGCTGTTTTTT.

This clonotype appeared a few times. The chain uses TRBV20-1 and TRBJ2-3; possibly TRBD2 for D (6 bases). This CDR3 spans 15 amino acids. Germline V gives CDR1 DFQATT, CDR2 SNEGSKA (reference sequence). V lost 0 bases, J lost 6 bases, and 16 bases lay in between. CDR3 DNA sequence: TGCAGTGCTAGAGATCCGGGAGCAGCCGCTGATACGCAGTATTTT. This encodes CSARDPGAAADTQYF.